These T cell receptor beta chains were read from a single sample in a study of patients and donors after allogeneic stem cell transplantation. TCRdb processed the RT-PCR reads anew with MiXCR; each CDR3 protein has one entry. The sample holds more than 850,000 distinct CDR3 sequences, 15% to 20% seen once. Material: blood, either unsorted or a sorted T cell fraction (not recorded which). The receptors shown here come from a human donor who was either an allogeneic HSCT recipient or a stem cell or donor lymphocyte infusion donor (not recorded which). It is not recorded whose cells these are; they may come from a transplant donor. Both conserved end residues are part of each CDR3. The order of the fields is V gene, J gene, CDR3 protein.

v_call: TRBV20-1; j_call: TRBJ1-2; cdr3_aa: CSARELTEAPNYGYTF
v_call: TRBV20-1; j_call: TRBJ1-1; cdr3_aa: CSARETSNTEAFF
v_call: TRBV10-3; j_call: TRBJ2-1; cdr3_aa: CAISASFLGEQFF
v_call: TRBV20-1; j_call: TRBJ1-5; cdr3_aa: CSARPPLGARNQPQHF
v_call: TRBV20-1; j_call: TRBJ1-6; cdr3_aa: CSARRVGGNNSPLHF
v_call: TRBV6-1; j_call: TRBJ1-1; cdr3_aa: CASSSTGGGRTEAFF
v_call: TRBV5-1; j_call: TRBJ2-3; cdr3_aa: CASSLEGAEGTDTQYF
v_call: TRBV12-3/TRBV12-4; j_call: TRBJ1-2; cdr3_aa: CASSAGESGYTF
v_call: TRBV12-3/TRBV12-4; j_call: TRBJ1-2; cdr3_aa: CASSFDVIAGGYTF
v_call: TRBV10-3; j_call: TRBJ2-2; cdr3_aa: CATGQGGKNTGELFF
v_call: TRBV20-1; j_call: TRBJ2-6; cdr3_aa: CSARVVSGANVLTF
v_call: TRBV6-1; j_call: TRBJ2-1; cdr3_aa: CATTGGLAGGVNEQFF
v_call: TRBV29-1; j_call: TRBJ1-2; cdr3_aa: CSVEGRPGYTF
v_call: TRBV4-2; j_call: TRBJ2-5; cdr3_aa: CASSQDGRGHGETQYF
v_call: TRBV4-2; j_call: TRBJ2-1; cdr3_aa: CASSQAGTGSSEQFF
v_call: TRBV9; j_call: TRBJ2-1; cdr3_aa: CASSPSTGLAANEQFF
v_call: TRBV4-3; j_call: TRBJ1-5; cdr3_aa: CASSQDRGLSNQPQHF
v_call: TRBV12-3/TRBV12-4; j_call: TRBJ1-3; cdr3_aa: CASSPQLTNTIYF
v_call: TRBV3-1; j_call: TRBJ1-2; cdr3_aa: CASSQDGGRGNYGYTF
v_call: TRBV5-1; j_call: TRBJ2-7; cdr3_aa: CASSASGTHAYEQYF
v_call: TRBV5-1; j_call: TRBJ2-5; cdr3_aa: CASNDPTGAETQYF
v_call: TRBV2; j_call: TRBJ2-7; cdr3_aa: CASSEALGTKAFEQYF
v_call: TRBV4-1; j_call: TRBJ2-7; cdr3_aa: CASSQVVTGHDEQYF
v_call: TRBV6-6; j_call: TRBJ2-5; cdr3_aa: CASRSRQETQYF
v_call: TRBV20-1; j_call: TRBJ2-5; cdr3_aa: CSARASGSKGETQYF
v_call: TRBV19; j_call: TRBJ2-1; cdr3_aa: CASSPPGLALNEQFF
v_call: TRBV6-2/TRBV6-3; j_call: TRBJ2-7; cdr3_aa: CASASGRAYEQYF
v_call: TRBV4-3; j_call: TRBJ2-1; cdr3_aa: CASSQDVGAPSYNEQFF
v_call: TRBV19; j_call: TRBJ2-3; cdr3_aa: CASSITYNTDTQYF
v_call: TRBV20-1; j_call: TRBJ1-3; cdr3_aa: CSAVRSFSGNTIYF
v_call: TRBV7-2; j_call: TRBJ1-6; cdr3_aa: CASSSQGVGSPLHF
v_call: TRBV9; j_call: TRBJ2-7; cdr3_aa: CASSVEGRGYEQYF
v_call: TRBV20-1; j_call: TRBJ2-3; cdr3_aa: CSGGGTGGTDTQYF
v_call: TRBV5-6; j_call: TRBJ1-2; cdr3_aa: CASSLVRDWEKGYGYTF
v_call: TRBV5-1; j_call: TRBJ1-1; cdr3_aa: CASSSRGQGTEAFF
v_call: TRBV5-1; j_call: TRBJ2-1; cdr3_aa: CASSLPKTSGTNEQFF
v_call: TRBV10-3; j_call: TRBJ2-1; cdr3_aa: CAISPGLAGYNEQFF
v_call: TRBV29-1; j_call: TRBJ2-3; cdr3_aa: CSVRVLATTDTQYF
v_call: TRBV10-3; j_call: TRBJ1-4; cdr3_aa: CAISESLPAGKLFF
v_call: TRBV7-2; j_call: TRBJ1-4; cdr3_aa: CASSPWGELEKLFF
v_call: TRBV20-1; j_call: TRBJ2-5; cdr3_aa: CSASEGAQETQYF
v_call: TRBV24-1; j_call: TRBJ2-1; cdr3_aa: CATSARQLVHNEQFF
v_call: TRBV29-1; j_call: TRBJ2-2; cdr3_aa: CSVTVNTGELFF
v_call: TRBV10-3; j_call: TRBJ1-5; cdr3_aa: CAISDGGGTEQPQHF
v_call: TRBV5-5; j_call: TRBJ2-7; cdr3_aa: CASSQQGVGNYEQYF
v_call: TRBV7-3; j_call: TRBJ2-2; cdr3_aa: CASSLIGTSVAGELFF
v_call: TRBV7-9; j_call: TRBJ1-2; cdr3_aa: CASSLTLSNYGYTF
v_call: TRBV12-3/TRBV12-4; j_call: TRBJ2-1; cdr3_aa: CASSPNRANEQFF
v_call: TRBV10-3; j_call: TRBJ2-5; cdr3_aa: CAIRGQETQYF
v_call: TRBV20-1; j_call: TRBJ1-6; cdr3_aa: CSAREARHNSPLHF
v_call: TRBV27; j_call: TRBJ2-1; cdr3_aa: CASSSSPRDLTYNEQFF
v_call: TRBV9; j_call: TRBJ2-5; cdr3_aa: CASSVEGGEKTQYF